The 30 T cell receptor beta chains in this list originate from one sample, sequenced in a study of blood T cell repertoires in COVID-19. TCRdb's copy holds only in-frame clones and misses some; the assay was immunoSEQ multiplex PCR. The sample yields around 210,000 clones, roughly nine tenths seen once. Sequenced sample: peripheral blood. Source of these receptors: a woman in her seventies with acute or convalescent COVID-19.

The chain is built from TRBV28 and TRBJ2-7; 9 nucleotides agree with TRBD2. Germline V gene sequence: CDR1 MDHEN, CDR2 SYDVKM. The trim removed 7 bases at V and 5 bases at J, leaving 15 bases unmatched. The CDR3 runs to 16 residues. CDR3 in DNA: TGTGCCAGCATCCCAAACCCCGCGGCTAGCGGGGACGAGCAGTACTTC. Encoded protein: CASIPNPAASGDEQYF. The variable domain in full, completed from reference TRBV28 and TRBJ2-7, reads DVKVTQSSRYLVKRTGEKVFLECVQDMDHENMFWYRQDPGLGLRLIYFSYDVKMKEKGDIPEGYSVSREKKERFSLILESASTNQTSMYLCASIPNPAASGDEQYFGPGTRLTVT.

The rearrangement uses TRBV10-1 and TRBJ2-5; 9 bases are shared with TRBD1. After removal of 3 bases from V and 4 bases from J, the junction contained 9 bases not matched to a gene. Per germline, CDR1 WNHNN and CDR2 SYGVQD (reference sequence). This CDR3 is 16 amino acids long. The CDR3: CASSEVWTGVGETQYF. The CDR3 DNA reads TGCGCCAGCAGTGAAGTTTGGACAGGGGTTGGAGAGACCCAGTACTTC.

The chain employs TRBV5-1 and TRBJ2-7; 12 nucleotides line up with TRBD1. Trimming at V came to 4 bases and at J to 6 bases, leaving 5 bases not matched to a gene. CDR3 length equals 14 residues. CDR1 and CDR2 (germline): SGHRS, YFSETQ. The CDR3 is CASSEGQGASEQYF. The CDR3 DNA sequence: TGCGCCAGCAGCGAGGGACAGGGGGCAAGCGAGCAGTACTTC.

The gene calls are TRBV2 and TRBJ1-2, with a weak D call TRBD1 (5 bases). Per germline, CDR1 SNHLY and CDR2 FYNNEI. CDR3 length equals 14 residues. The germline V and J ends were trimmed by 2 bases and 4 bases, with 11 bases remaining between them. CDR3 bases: TGTGCCAGCAGTGAAATGGTCAGGGTCTATGGCTACACCTTC. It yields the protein CASSEMVRVYGYTF.

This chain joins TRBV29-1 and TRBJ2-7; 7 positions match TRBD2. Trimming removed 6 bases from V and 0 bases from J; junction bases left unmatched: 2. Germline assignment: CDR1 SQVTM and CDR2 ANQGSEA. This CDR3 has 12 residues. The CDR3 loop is CSVGGDSYEQYF. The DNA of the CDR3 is TGCAGCGTGGGGGGGGACTCCTACGAGCAGTACTTC.

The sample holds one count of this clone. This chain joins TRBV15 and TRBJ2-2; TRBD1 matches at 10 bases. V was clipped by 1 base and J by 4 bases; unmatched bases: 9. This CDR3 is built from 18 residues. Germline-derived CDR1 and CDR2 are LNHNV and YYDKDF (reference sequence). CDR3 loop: CATSRGTGGSGPTGELFF. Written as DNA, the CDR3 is TGTGCCACCAGCAGAGGGACAGGGGGGTCAGGACCCACCGGGGAGCTGTTTTTT.

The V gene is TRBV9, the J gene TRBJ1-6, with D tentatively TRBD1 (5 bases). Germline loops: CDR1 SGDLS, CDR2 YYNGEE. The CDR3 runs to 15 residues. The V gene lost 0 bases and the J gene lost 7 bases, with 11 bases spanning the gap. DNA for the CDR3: TGTGCCAGCAGCGTAGCTCAGGGTTGGAATTCACCCCTCCACTTT. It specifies CASSVAQGWNSPLHF.

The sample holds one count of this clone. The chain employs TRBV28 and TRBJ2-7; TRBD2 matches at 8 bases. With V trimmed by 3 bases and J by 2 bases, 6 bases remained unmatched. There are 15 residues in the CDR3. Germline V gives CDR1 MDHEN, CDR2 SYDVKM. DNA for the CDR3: TGTGCCAGCAGTTTTTCGAGCGGGAGACCCTACGAGCAGTACTTC. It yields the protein CASSFSSGRPYEQYF.

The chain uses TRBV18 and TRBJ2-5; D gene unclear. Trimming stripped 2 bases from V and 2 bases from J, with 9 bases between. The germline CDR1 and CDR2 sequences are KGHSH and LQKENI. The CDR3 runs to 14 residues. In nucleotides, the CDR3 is TGTGCCAGCTCACCAGTCACTACGCAAGAGACCCAGTACTTC. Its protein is CASSPVTTQETQYF. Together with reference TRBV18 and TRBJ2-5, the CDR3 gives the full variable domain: NAGVMQNPRHLVRRRGQEARLRCSPMKGHSHVYWYRQLPEEGLKFMVYLQKENIIDESGMPKERFSAEFPKEGPSILRIQQVVRGDSAAYFCASSPVTTQETQYFGPGTRLLVL.

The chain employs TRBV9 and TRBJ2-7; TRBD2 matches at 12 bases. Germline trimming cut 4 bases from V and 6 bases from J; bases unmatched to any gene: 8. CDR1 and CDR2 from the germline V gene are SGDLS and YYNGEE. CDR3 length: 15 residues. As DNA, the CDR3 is TGTGCCAGCAGCCCTCTAGCGGGAGGGCTTGGCGAGCAGTACTTC. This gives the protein CASSPLAGGLGEQYF.

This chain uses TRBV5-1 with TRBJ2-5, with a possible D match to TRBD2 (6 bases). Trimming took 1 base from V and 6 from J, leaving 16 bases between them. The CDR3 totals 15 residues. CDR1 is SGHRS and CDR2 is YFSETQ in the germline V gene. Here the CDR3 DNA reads TGCGCCAGCAGCTTGCGTCTGGAGGGGTCGAAGACCCAGTACTTC. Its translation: CASSLRLEGSKTQYF.

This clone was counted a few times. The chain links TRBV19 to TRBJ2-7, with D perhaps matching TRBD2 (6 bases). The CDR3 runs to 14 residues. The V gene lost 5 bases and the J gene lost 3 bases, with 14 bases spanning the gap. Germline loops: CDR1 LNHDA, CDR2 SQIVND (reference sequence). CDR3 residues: CASSSGGRDYEQYF. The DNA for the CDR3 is TGTGCCAGTAGTTCCGGCGGGCGGGACTACGAGCAGTACTTC. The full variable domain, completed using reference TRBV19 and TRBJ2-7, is DGGITQSPKYLFRKEGQNVTLSCEQNLNHDAMYWYRQDPGQGLRLIYYSQIVNDFQKGDIAEGYSVSREKKESFPLTVTSAQKNPTAFYLCASSSGGRDYEQYFGPGTRLTVT.

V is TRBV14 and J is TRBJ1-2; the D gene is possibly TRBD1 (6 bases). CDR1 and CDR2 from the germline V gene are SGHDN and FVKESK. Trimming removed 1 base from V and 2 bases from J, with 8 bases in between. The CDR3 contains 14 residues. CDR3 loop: CASSQVQGNYGYTF. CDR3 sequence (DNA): TGTGCCAGCAGCCAAGTCCAGGGGAACTATGGCTACACCTTC.

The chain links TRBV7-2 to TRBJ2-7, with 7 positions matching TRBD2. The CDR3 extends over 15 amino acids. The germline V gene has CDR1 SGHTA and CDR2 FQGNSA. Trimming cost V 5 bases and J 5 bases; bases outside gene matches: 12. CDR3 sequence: CASSPVRLAGNEQYF. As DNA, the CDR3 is TGTGCCAGCAGCCCCGTTCGACTAGCTGGTAACGAGCAGTACTTC.

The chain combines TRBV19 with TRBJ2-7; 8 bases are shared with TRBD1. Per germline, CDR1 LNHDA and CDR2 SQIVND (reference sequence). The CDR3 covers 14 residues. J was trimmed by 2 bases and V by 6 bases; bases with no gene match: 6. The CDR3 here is CASSTGGRPYEQYF. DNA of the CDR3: TGTGCCAGTAGCACAGGGGGACGGCCCTACGAGCAGTACTTC.

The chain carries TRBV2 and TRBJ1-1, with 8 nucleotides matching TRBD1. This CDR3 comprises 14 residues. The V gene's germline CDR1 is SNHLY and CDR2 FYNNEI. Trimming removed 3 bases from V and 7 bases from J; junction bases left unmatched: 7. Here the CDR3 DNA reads TGTGCCAGCAGTGAGAGGACAGGGTTTGATGAAGCTTTCTTT. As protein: CASSERTGFDEAFF. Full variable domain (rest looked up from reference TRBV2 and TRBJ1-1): EPEVTQTPSHQVTQMGQEVILRCVPISNHLYFYWYRQILGQKVEFLVSFYNNEISEKSEIFDDQFSVERPDGSNFTLKIRSTKLEDSAMYFCASSERTGFDEAFFGQGTRLTVV.

CDR3 DNA sequence: TGTGCCAGCAGTTTTTCCCTCCCCGGGGTGGGCACTGAAGCTTTCTTT. Residues: CASSFSLPGVGTEAFF. The V call is TRBV6-5, the J call TRBJ1-1, with D unclear. The V gene lost 4 bases and the J gene lost 4 bases, with 19 bases spanning the gap. CDR1 and CDR2 from the germline V gene are MNHEY and SVGAGI. The CDR3 runs to 16 residues.

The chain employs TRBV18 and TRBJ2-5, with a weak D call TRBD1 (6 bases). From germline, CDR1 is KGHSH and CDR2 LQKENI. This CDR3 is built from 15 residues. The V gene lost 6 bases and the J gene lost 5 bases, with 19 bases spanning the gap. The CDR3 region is CASSRTGSVAETQYF. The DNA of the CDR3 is TGTGCCAGCTCCAGAACAGGGAGCGTTGCTGAGACCCAGTACTTC. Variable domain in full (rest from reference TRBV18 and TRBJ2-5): NAGVMQNPRHLVRRRGQEARLRCSPMKGHSHVYWYRQLPEEGLKFMVYLQKENIIDESGMPKERFSAEFPKEGPSILRIQQVVRGDSAAYFCASSRTGSVAETQYFGPGTRLLVL.

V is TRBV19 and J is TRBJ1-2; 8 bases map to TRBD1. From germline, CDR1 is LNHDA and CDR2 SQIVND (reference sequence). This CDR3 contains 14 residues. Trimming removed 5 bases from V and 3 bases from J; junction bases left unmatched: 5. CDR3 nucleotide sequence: TGTGCCAGTAGTTACAGGGGGACTGACTATGGCTACACCTTC. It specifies CASSYRGTDYGYTF. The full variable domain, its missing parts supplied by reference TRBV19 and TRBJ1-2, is DGGITQSPKYLFRKEGQNVTLSCEQNLNHDAMYWYRQDPGQGLRLIYYSQIVNDFQKGDIAEGYSVSREKKESFPLTVTSAQKNPTAFYLCASSYRGTDYGYTFGSGTRLTVV.

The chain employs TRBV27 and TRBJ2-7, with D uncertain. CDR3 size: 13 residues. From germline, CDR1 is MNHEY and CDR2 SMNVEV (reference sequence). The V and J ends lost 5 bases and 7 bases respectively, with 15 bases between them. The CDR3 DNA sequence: TGTGCCAGCAGTCCCCTCCCTAGAGGTGAGCAGTACTTC. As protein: CASSPLPRGEQYF.

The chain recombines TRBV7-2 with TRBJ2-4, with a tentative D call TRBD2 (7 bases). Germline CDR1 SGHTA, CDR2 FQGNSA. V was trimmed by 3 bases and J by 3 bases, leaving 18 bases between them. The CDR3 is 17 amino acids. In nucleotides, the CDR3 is TGTGCCAGCAGCTTCAGGGGAGGGCCCGCGGACAAAAACATTCAGTACTTC. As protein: CASSFRGGPADKNIQYF.

The CDR3 loop reads CASSSGYGEQYF. In DNA, the CDR3 is TGCGCCAGCAGCTCTGGTTACGGGGAGCAGTACTTC. The rearrangement uses TRBV5-1 and TRBJ2-7; D gene ambiguous. From germline, CDR1 is SGHRS and CDR2 YFSETQ. V was trimmed by 3 bases and J by 7 bases, leaving 11 bases between them. The CDR3 length is 12 residues.

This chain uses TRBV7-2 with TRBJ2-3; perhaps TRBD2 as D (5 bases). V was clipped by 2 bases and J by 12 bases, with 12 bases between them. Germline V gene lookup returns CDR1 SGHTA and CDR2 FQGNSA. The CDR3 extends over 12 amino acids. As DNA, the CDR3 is TGTGCCAGCAGCTTATTGAGGGAAATTCAGTATTTT. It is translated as CASSLLREIQYF.

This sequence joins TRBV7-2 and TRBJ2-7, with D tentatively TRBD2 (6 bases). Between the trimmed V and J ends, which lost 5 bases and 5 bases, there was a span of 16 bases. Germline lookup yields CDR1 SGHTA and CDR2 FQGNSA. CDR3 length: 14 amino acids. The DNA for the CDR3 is TGTGCCAGCAGCAAACCGGGACTGGCTCACGAGCAGTACTTC. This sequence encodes CASSKPGLAHEQYF. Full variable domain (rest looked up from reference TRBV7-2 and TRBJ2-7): GAGVSQSPSNKVTEKGKDVELRCDPISGHTALYWYRQSLGQGLEFLIYFQGNSAPDKSGLPSDRFSAERTGGSVSTLTIQRTQQEDSAVYLCASSKPGLAHEQYFGPGTRLTVT.

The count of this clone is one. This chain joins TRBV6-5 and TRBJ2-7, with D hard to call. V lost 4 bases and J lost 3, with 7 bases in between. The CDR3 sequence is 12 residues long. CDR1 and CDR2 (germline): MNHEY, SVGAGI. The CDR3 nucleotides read TGTGCCAGCAGTTGGTCCGGCTACGAGCAGTACTTC. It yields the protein CASSWSGYEQYF.

CDR3 coding DNA: TGTGCCAGCAGCCGAAAACAGAGCTACGAGCAGTACTTC. This sequence encodes CASSRKQSYEQYF. The rearrangement uses TRBV3-1 (or the pseudogene TRBV3-2) and TRBJ2-7, with unresolved D. The CDR3 runs to 13 residues. V was pared by 4 bases and J by 3 bases, with 10 bases between. Germline lookup yields CDR1 LGHDT and CDR2 YNNKEL (reference sequence).

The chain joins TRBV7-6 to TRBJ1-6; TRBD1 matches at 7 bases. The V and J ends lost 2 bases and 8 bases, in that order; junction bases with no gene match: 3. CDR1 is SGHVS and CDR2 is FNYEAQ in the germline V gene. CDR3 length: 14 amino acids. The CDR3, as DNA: TGTGCCAGCAGCTTACCCGGGACAGATTCACCCCTCCACTTT. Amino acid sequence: CASSLPGTDSPLHF.

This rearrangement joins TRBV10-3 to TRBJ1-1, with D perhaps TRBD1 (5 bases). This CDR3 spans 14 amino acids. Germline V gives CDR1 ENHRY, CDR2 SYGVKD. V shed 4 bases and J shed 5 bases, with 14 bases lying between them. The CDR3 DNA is TGTGCCATCAGTGTTGGGGCGGTCGGGACTGAAGCTTTCTTT. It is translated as CAISVGAVGTEAFF.

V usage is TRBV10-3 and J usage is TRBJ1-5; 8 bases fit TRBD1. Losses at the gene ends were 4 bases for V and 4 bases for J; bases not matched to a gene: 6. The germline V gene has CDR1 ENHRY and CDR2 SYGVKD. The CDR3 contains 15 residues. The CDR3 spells CAISGLQGENQPQHF. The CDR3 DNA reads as TGTGCCATCAGTGGGCTACAGGGGGAAAATCAGCCCCAGCATTTT.

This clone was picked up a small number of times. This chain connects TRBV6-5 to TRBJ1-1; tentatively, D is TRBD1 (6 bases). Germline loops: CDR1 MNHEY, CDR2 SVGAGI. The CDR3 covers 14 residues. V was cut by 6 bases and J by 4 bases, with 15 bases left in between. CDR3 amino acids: CASSPGAGGTEAFF. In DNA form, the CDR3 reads TGTGCCAGCAGCCCAGGGGCGGGGGGCACTGAAGCTTTCTTT.